The rows below give T cell receptor beta chains drawn from one sample of a study of OX40 agonist ivuxolimab in advanced cancers. Sequenced by immunoSEQ multiplex PCR; TCRdb stores in-frame clones only, minus some. The data show some 70,000 clones, approximately 90% seen once. The starting material was CD4+ or CD8+ T cells sorted from blood, obtained in a trial of the OX40 agonist ivuxolimab. The origin of the receptors is an adult with an advanced solid tumor such as melanoma, head and neck, liver or kidney cancer. CDR3s include the opening cysteine and the closing phenylalanine or tryptophan. The order of the fields is J gene, V gene, CDR3 protein.

>TRBJ2-7|TRBV2
CASTRGGGGYEQYF
>TRBJ2-7|TRBV6-5
CASSPQTGPYEQYF
>TRBJ2-6|TRBV5-5
CASSFLWSSGANVLTF
>TRBJ2-5|TRBV7-9
CASSLGGGKETQYF
>TRBJ2-7|TRBV27
CASSWAGPYEQYF
>TRBJ2-3|TRBV14
CASSQVLGLSTDTQYF
>TRBJ2-7|TRBV18
CASSLRQGSYEQYF
>TRBJ1-5|TRBV30
CAWSPTPQGAYSNQPQHF
>TRBJ1-2|TRBV4-2
CASSRAEIWGYTF
>TRBJ2-1|TRBV5-4
CASSLGTSGVYNEQFF
>TRBJ2-3|TRBV5-1
CASSLDPTSGTQYF
>TRBJ2-2|TRBV6-1
CASPGEYNTGELFF
>TRBJ2-5|TRBV2
CASSESAGGAQYF
>TRBJ2-7|TRBV19
CASSKSGQGGYEQYF
>TRBJ2-7|TRBV11-2
CASKPIRDRTYEQYF
>TRBJ1-2|TRBV28
CALKRGSGGDGYTF
>TRBJ1-5|TRBV9
CASSPGPYSNQPQHF
>TRBJ2-6|TRBV28
CASSLGGPGANVLTF
>TRBJ1-2|TRBV7-9
CASSLEGVGYTF
>TRBJ2-7|TRBV7-2
CASSFGTGEYSEQYF
>TRBJ2-1|TRBV7-2
CASSLTSGTYNEQFF
>TRBJ1-2|TRBV28
CASRPGLAYGYTF
>TRBJ2-1|TRBV28
CASSLGAGGVYNEQFF
>TRBJ1-2|TRBV9
CASSGPNRQVYTF
>TRBJ2-1|TRBV19
CASSRTSSYNEQFF
>.|TRBV28
CASSLSSYEQYF
>TRBJ1-2|TRBV7-2
CASSLTHTGTVGYTF
>.|TRBV7-9
CASSFSRSGDEQYF
>TRBJ1-4|TRBV11-2
CASSLDWEGTNEKLFF
>TRBJ2-3|TRBV5-1
CASSSVGDTQYF
>TRBJ2-4|TRBV28
CASRQGQGRSIQYF
>TRBJ2-7|TRBV10-3
CAISDARYEQYF
>TRBJ1-4|TRBV30
CAWSPGGGYGEKLFF
>TRBJ2-1|TRBV6-5
CASSWGLAGNTEQFF
>TRBJ2-2|TRBV2
CASSERDRGNTGELFF
>TRBJ2-3|TRBV4-2
CASSQDLAGVVDTQYF
>TRBJ2-3|TRBV11-2
CASSYLQTGSTDTQYF
>TRBJ2-3|TRBV5-1
CASSFTGEGADTQYF
>TRBJ2-3|TRBV11-3
CASGATGGGGTDTQYF
>TRBJ2-2|TRBV9
CASSLNHQTGYPGELFF
>TRBJ1-2|TRBV28
CASSLVRGDAAYGYTF
>TRBJ2-7|TRBV6-5
CASSYSAHRGEQYF
>TRBJ1-6|TRBV18
CASSGDNSPLHF
>TRBJ2-2|TRBV6-5
CASRHGTLSTGELFF
>TRBJ2-2|TRBV15
CATSRAGANTGELFF
>TRBJ1-1|TRBV7-8
CASSPRARPEAFF
>TRBJ2-3|TRBV5-1
CASSLAAHTGGFTDTQYF
>TRBJ2-1|TRBV6-4
CASSKGLADNNEQFF
>TRBJ2-7|TRBV5-1
CASSPDGGRGEQYF
>TRBJ1-1|TRBV11-3
CASSLGETADEAFF
>TRBJ2-4|TRBV4-3
CASSQGGRGVAKNIQYF